The sequence of this T cell receptor beta chain was determined in a study of cytomegalovirus exposure and HLA in healthy donors. At the level of the study: From some 190 million T cells, an earlier analysis saw 110 million or so unique TCR beta sequences. An early data release held 80 million or so unique TCRs from HLA-typed donors.

Of note for this clone: The antigen is unknown.

Researchers ran the PCR with 60 Vbeta and 13 Jbeta primers. Profiling relied on immunoSEQ multiplex PCR, and the TCRdb table lists in-frame clones only, not all of them. The table shows 170,000 or so clones, with around 82% occurring only once. Study observations and caveats: V- and J-gene trimming of TCR beta was linked (in a later analysis) to a missense DCLRE1C variant. Roughly uniform sequencing depth across donors was assumed, possibly incorrectly.

Sequencing was carried out using PBMCs. The sequence was obtained from a man in his forties in good health and CMV-seronegative.

The DNA of the CDR3 is TGTGCCAGCAGCTTTAGAGACTACCCTTCCTACGAGCAGTACTTC. Translating gives CASSFRDYPSYEQYF. This chain uses TRBV13 with TRBJ2-7; a possible D gene is TRBD2 (5 bases). The CDR3 length is 15 residues. Germline loops: CDR1 PRHDT, CDR2 FYEKMQ (reference sequence). V shed 3 bases and J shed 1 base, with 13 bases lying between them.